The present entry profiles one TCR beta chain with its context. Attached unique molecular identifiers marked individual cDNA molecules. TCRdb independently ran MiXCR on the 5' RACE reads; one entry per CDR3 protein. The table has roughly 110,000 distinct CDR3 sequences, approximately 12% seen once. These data come from a study of early T cells in non-severe SARS-CoV-2 infection. Germline V gives CDR1 SNHLY, CDR2 FYNNEI. The CDR3 has 15 amino acids. V dropped 10 bases and J dropped 5 bases, with 23 bases sitting between them. This receptor was obtained from an adult who was a healthcare worker with PCR-confirmed SARS-CoV-2 infection or an uninfected control (not recorded which). The rearrangement links TRBV2 to TRBJ1-2, with a possible D match to TRBD1 (5 bases). The sample consisted of whole blood. The CDR3 region is CAISPGRASFYGYTF. The CDR3 DNA reads TGTGCCATCTCCCCCGGCAGGGCGAGCTTTTATGGCTACACCTTC.